The 10 T cell receptor beta chains below all came from one sample that was sequenced in a study of T-cell memory formation after mild COVID-19. TCRdb re-called the 5' RACE reads with MiXCR, one entry per CDR3 protein. The sample lists about 350,000 distinct CDR3 sequences; approximately 14% were seen once. The sample consisted of PBMCs or a T cell subset sorted from them (not recorded which). These receptors were taken from a man aged 18 to 30 who had mild COVID-19 (a few samples of this study predate the infection). Cell type and time point are not known.

This clonotype has a handful of counts. V is TRBV7-2 and J is TRBJ2-7, with 7 bases lining up with TRBD2. Germline V CDR1 and CDR2: SGHTA, FQGNSA. V dropped 6 bases and J dropped 1; count of bases not matched to a gene: 3. The CDR3 sequence is 13 residues long. The CDR3 sequence is CASRAGGSYEQYF. The CDR3 DNA reads TGTGCCAGCAGGGCCGGGGGGTCCTACGAGCAGTACTTC. Based on the CDR3 plus reference TRBV7-2 and TRBJ2-7, the full variable domain is GAGVSQSPSNKVTEKGKDVELRCDPISGHTALYWYRQSLGQGLEFLIYFQGNSAPDKSGLPSDRFSAERTGGSVSTLTIQRTQQEDSAVYLCASRAGGSYEQYFGPGTRLTVT.

This clonotype has more than one count but fewer than ten. V is TRBV7-9 and J is TRBJ2-3; D assignment may be TRBD1 or TRBD2 (5 bases each). Germline CDR1 SEHNR, CDR2 FQNEAQ (reference sequence). The CDR3 totals 15 residues. V lost 3 bases, J lost 4 bases, and 14 bases lay in between. The CDR3 sequence: CASSFAGTRPDTQYF. CDR3 sequence (DNA): TGTGCCAGCAGCTTCGCCGGGACCCGCCCAGATACGCAGTATTTT.

This clonotype was observed a few times. The V and J genes are TRBV20-1 and TRBJ2-7, with TRBD2 identical over 9 bases. V shed 5 bases, J shed 4 bases, and the junction held 12 bases outside the gene matches. CDR3 length equals 15 residues. Germline-derived CDR1 and CDR2 are DFQATT and SNEGSKA (reference sequence). This chain's CDR3 is CSAPGGSSGVYEQYF. In DNA form, the CDR3 reads TGCAGTGCTCCCGGCGGGTCTAGCGGGGTGTACGAGCAGTACTTC.

In this sample, this clonotype turned up many times. The chain couples TRBV6-5 to TRBJ2-3; 7 bases are shared with TRBD1. Losses at the gene ends were 0 bases for V and 1 base for J; bases not matched to a gene: 4. Per the germline V gene, CDR1 is MNHEY and CDR2 is SVGAGI. This CDR3 region has 16 residues. The CDR3 spells CASSYSTGSGTDTQYF. CDR3 nucleotide sequence: TGTGCCAGCAGTTACTCGACAGGGAGTGGCACAGATACGCAGTATTTT.

The sample holds a few counts of this clonotype. V gene TRBV5-1 combines with J gene TRBJ2-5, with 8 bases matching TRBD2. The germline gives CDR1 SGHRS, CDR2 YFSETQ. Losses at the gene ends were 1 base for V and 1 base for J; bases not matched to a gene: 12. The CDR3 extends over 18 amino acids. Here the CDR3 DNA reads TGCGCCAGCAGCTTGCGAACGCGTGGCGGGGGGATCCAAGAGACCCAGTACTTC. This translates into CASSLRTRGGGIQETQYF.

The V gene is TRBV7-2, the J gene TRBJ1-3; 8 positions match TRBD1. The germline V gene encodes CDR1 SGHTA and CDR2 FQGNSA. This CDR3 has 18 amino acids. V lost 5 bases and J lost 0; bases outside the gene matches: 12. CDR3 nucleotides: TGTGCCAGCAGCACCCACGGGACAGGATACTTCTCTGGAAACACCATATATTTT. Residues: CASSTHGTGYFSGNTIYF.

This clonotype has ten or more counts. The rearrangement joins TRBV7-8 to TRBJ1-2, with D perhaps TRBD1 (5 bases). The germline V gene encodes CDR1 SGHVS and CDR2 FQNEAQ. V lost 5 bases to trimming and J lost 4 bases, with 14 bases between them. The CDR3 is made up of 14 amino acids. The CDR3 DNA follows: TGTGCCAGCAGCACACAGGAATGGAGCTATGGCTACACCTTC. It codes for CASSTQEWSYGYTF.

Ten or more counts support this clonotype. The rearrangement uses TRBV7-2 and TRBJ1-1; unclear D gene. This CDR3 is built from 13 residues. Trimming shortened V by 3 bases and J by 0 bases, and 5 bases separated the two germline ends. Looked up from germline, CDR1 is SGHTA and CDR2 is FQGNSA. In DNA form, the CDR3 reads TGTGCCAGCAGCTTCCTCGTGAACACTGAAGCTTTCTTT. Amino acids: CASSFLVNTEAFF.

This clonotype was picked up a small number of times. The chain joins TRBV12-3 or TRBV12-4 to TRBJ1-2, with D perhaps matching TRBD1 (5 bases). The CDR3 loop spans 13 amino acids. V lost 7 bases and J lost 4, with 13 bases in between. The CDR3 DNA is TGTGCCAGCAACGCGGGGGGAGGCTATGGCTACACCTTC. This encodes CASNAGGGYGYTF.

The chain has TRBV20-1 and TRBJ1-2; D possibly corresponds to TRBD1 (5 bases). Trimming pared 3 bases from V and 4 bases from J, leaving 12 bases between. The V gene's germline CDR1 is DFQATT and CDR2 SNEGSKA (reference sequence). This CDR3 spans 13 amino acids. This CDR3 reads CSASGYRRYGYTF. The CDR3 DNA is TGCAGTGCTAGTGGGTACAGGCGCTATGGCTACACCTTC.